The clone carrying this T cell receptor beta chain was observed a single time. Its antigen is undetermined. This sample is part of a study of graft-versus-host responses after intestinal transplantation. The overall study: Transplant recipients had multivisceral, liver-intestinal, or isolated intestinal grafts. Every one of the recipients received anti-thymocyte globulin induction and afterwards took tacrolimus and steroids for approximately three years. Points from the study as a whole: Recipient marrow held GvH clones, some first seen in ileum or blood. Those patients showing graft-donor T cell macrochimerism displayed high graft-versus-host to host-versus-graft clonal ratios in allografts.

Germline CDR1 is MNHNS and CDR2 is SASEGT. The CDR3 is 15 amino acids. With 0 bases clipped from V and 11 bases from J, the junction kept 6 bases outside the gene matches. Data came from immunoSEQ multiplex PCR; TCRdb stores just in-frame clones and leaves some out. The repertoire holds approximately 75,000 clones, with around 87% as singletons. This receptor was taken from a human donor who was the organ donor for an intestinal transplant. The source was unstimulated CD8+ T cells sorted from spleen or lymph node cells, collected before transplant. The rearrangement joins TRBV6-1 to TRBJ2-1; 11 positions agree with TRBD2. The CDR3 DNA sequence: TGTGCCAGCAGTGAAGCTACTAGCGGGGGTTCGAAGCAGTTCTTC. Translated, it gives CASSEATSGGSKQFF.